Sequencing of this T cell receptor beta chain was carried out in a study of identical twins. Study results and limitations: Alpha sequences out of frame and shared by twins had excess low generation probability. Beta out-of-frame sequences displayed a weaker excess of sharing between twins.

This clonotype was counted at least ten times. Its antigen is undetermined. Unique molecular identifiers were present on the cDNA, and a universal primer site came from template switching. MiXCR was run by TCRdb on the 5' RACE reads, yielding one entry per CDR3 protein. Among hundreds of thousands of distinct CDR3 sequences listed, around 6% were seen once. The CDR3 consists of 13 residues. The V end was cut by 7 bases, the J end by 2 bases, with 10 bases between. Germline CDR1 SGHRS, CDR2 YFSETQ. The sequenced material came from naive T cells sorted from blood. This chain links TRBV5-1 with TRBJ2-1; D is undetermined. This receptor was taken from a man younger than 35 in good health. CDR3 in amino acids: CASHRWPYNEQFF. The CDR3 DNA is TGCGCCAGCCATCGATGGCCCTACAATGAGCAGTTCTTC.